The rows below give T cell receptor beta chains drawn from one sample of a study of shared clonotypes between healthy human individuals. TCRdb keeps only in-frame clones here, not all; method: immunoSEQ multiplex PCR. Here the sample spans more than 2,000,000 clones, more than 80% being singletons. What was sequenced was naive CD4+ T cells sorted from blood. The receptors were sampled from a man between 18 and 29 years old in good health. The CDR3 runs from the conserved cysteine through the conserved F or W. D genes are given only for firm matches. Clone size is stated in some rows and not others, as once, few, many or a class when expanded.

D | J | size | V | DNA | CDR3
TRBD1 | TRBJ1-2 | - | TRBV10-3 | TGTGCCATCAAGGGGCCAGGGGGCGCAGATGGCTACACCTTC | CAIKGPGGADGYTF
TRBD2 | TRBJ2-7 | once | TRBV7-6 | TGTGCCAGCAGCTTAGGGACTAGCGCGACCTCCTACGAGCAGTACTTC | CASSLGTSATSYEQYF
TRBD1 | TRBJ1-6 | few | TRBV19 | TGTGCCACCGCGGACAGGGTAAGGAATTCACCCCTCCACTTT | CATADRVRNSPLHF
- | TRBJ1-5 | - | TRBV6-6 | TGTGCCAGCAGTTCACAACGCCAGCCCCAGCATTTT | CASSSQRQPQHF
TRBD1 | TRBJ2-7 | - | TRBV7-2 | TGTGCCAGCAGCTTAACTTTAGGGTCGACAGGGGTGGTCCAGCAGTACTTC | CASSLTLGSTGVVQQYF
- | TRBJ2-5 | - | TRBV11-3 | TGTGCCAGCAGCTTAGGACGGTCCCAAGAGACCCAGTACTTC | CASSLGRSQETQYF
TRBD1 | TRBJ1-2 | - | TRBV6-4 | TGTGCCAGCAGGCCGGGACAGGGTTTCGACTATGGCTACACCTTC | CASRPGQGFDYGYTF
- | TRBJ2-1 | - | TRBV30 | TGTGCCCGAGTAGAGTACAATGAGCAGTTCTTC | CARVEYNEQFF
- | TRBJ1-5 | - | TRBV28 | TGTGCCAGCAGTACCAGAAAAAAACCGAGGAATAGCAATCAGCCCCAGCATTTT | CASSTRKKPRNSNQPQHF
- | TRBJ1-5 | - | TRBV7-8 | TGTGCCAGCAGCTTAGTTTCCGGGGACCCTCATAGCAATCAGCCCCAGCATTTT | CASSLVSGDPHSNQPQHF
- | TRBJ2-2 | - | TRBV7-8 | TGTGCCAGCAGCTTCCCTCGGCAGGGAGGGACAGGGAACACCGGGGAGCTGTTTTTT | CASSFPRQGGTGNTGELFF
- | TRBJ2-7 | once | TRBV21-1 | TGTGCCAGCAGCAACTACCGGGACCCCACCTACGAGCAGTACTTC | CASSNYRDPTYEQYF
- | TRBJ2-7 | - | TRBV2 | TGTGCCAGCAGTGAAGGGACTATTACCTACGAGCAGTACTTC | CASSEGTITYEQYF
TRBD1 | TRBJ2-1 | - | TRBV5-4 | TGTGCCAGCAGCTCGACAGGGAAGTACAATGAGCAGTTCTTC | CASSSTGKYNEQFF
- | TRBJ2-5 | - | TRBV9 | TGTGCCAGCAGCGTAGGGGGAAACCAAGAGACCCAGTACTTC | CASSVGGNQETQYF
TRBD1 | TRBJ2-7 | - | TRBV27 | TGTGCCAGCAGTTCCCGGACAGGGGACACCTACGAGCAGTACTTC | CASSSRTGDTYEQYF
TRBD2 | TRBJ2-7 | - | TRBV5-4 | TGTGCCAGCAGAACCGGAATAGCGGGAGGGGGCTACGAGCAGTACTTC | CASRTGIAGGGYEQYF
TRBD2 | TRBJ2-5 | - | TRBV19 | TGTGCCAGTAGTGCCTCCAGCGGGAGGGGAGAGACCCAGTACTTC | CASSASSGRGETQYF
- | TRBJ2-2 | - | TRBV29-1 | TGCAGCGCTAAGGGGTTAAGTGGGAACACCGGGGAGCTGTTTTTT | CSAKGLSGNTGELFF
TRBD2 | TRBJ2-3 | - | TRBV5-4 | TGTGCCAGCGGACCCTATGGCGGGGGGGCGGCAGATACGCAGTATTTT | CASGPYGGGAADTQYF
- | TRBJ2-7 | - | TRBV28 | TGTGCCAGCAGTATAGGGGAAATAATCTACGAGCAGTACTTC | CASSIGEIIYEQYF
- | TRBJ1-4 | - | TRBV4-1 | TGCGCCAGCAGCCAAGTGTTGAGGGAAAAACTGTTTTTT | CASSQVLREKLFF
TRBD1 | TRBJ2-3 | - | TRBV5-1 | TGCGCCAGCAGTGACGACAGGGGGACAGATACGCAGTATTTT | CASSDDRGTDTQYF
- | TRBJ2-1 | few | TRBV10-3 | TGTGCCATCAGTATCTCCGGCGGAGCGATACCCAATGAGCAGTTCTTC | CAISISGGAIPNEQFF
TRBD2 | TRBJ2-5 | - | TRBV5-6 | TGTGCCAGCAGCTGGAAACCCGGGACTAGCGGGCAAGAGACCCAGTACTTC | CASSWKPGTSGQETQYF
TRBD1 | TRBJ2-7 | - | TRBV10-3 | TGTGCCATCAGTGAGACGCTACAGGGGAACGAGCAGTACTTC | CAISETLQGNEQYF
- | TRBJ1-6 | once | TRBV19 | TGTGCCAGTAGTACAAGGACAAGCTCCTATAATTCACCCCTCCACTTT | CASSTRTSSYNSPLHF
- | TRBJ1-5 | - | TRBV10-2 | TGCGCCAGCAAGGAGGCCAGCCTCAATCAGCCCCAGCATTTT | CASKEASLNQPQHF
- | TRBJ2-1 | once | TRBV6-6 | TGTGCCAGCAGTTACGCCCTCAATGAGCAGTTCTTC | CASSYALNEQFF
TRBD2 | TRBJ2-1 | - | TRBV6-1 | TGTGCCAGCATTTGGGAGACTAGCGCCTACAATGAGCAGTTCTTC | CASIWETSAYNEQFF
- | TRBJ2-2 | - | TRBV14 | TGTGCCAGCAGCCGATACACCGGGGAGCTGTTTTTT | CASSRYTGELFF
- | TRBJ2-7 | - | TRBV19 | TGTGCCAGTAGTATAATGGTCATTGGGGACGTTGGCCCCTACGAGCAGTACTTC | CASSIMVIGDVGPYEQYF
- | TRBJ2-5 | - | TRBV19 | TGTGCCAGTAGTATACGGCACCAAGAGACCCAGTACTTC | CASSIRHQETQYF
- | TRBJ2-7 | - | TRBV30 | TGTGCCTGGAGTGGAAACTACGAGCAGTACTTC | CAWSGNYEQYF
TRBD1 | TRBJ2-5 | - | TRBV11-2 | TGTGCCAGCAGCTTAGTTCGGGACAGGGGAATAGAGACCCAGTACTTC | CASSLVRDRGIETQYF
- | TRBJ2-5 | - | TRBV9 | TGTGCCAGCAGCGTAGTAGGGCAAGAGACCCAGTACTTC | CASSVVGQETQYF
TRBD2 | TRBJ2-1 | - | TRBV19 | TGTGCCAGTAGTATAGATGGGGGGGGAAGCTCCTACAATGAGCAGTTCTTC | CASSIDGGGSSYNEQFF
TRBD1 | TRBJ1-4 | - | TRBV6-4 | TGTGCCAGCACCTTATACAGGGGTAATGAAAAACTGTTTTTT | CASTLYRGNEKLFF
- | TRBJ2-5 | - | TRBV7-2 | TGTGCCAGCAGCCGCTCACTAGAAGAGACCCAGTACTTC | CASSRSLEETQYF
TRBD1 | TRBJ1-2 | - | TRBV10-3 | TGTGCCATCAGTCCAACAGGGGGCAGATACTATGGCTACACCTTC | CAISPTGGRYYGYTF
- | TRBJ1-2 | - | TRBV9 | TGTGCCAGCAGCGCCAGCGGGACCGATCTGATCTATGGCTACACCTTC | CASSASGTDLIYGYTF
TRBD2 | TRBJ2-1 | - | TRBV6-5 | TGTGCCAGCAGCCCCCCTGGGTCGGGAGGGCAGTTCTTC | CASSPPGSGGQFF
- | TRBJ2-2 | - | TRBV5-1 | TGCGCCAGCAGCTTGGGCGGAAGGAACACCGGGGAGCTGTTTTTT | CASSLGGRNTGELFF
TRBD2 | TRBJ2-2 | - | TRBV4-1 | TGCGCCAGCAGCCAAGTACGGGCGGGAGTGAACACCGGGGAGCTGTTTTTT | CASSQVRAGVNTGELFF
- | TRBJ2-7 | - | TRBV6-5 | TGTGCCAGCAGTTACTCATCCGGGACATCCCCATACGAGCAGTACTTC | CASSYSSGTSPYEQYF
- | TRBJ2-5 | - | TRBV6-1 | TGTGCCAGCAGTGAATTGAGGGGATCGACCCAGTACTTC | CASSELRGSTQYF
TRBD1 | TRBJ1-5 | - | TRBV25-1 | TGTGCCAGCAGTGAATCGAGGCAGGGGGATCAGCCCCAGCATTTT | CASSESRQGDQPQHF
TRBD2 | TRBJ2-3 | - | TRBV7-9 | TGTGCCAGCAGTCAGAGGGGAGGGCGATCAGATACGCAGTATTTT | CASSQRGGRSDTQYF
TRBD1 | TRBJ2-1 | - | TRBV2 | TGTGCCAGCGCTGCCGGGACAGGGGTTGGAAATGAGCAGTTCTTC | CASAAGTGVGNEQFF
- | TRBJ2-3 | - | TRBV6-1 | TGTGCCAGCAGTGACCTGTGGATGGGAACGCAGTATTTT | CASSDLWMGTQYF
- | TRBJ1-5 | once | TRBV19 | TGTGCCAGTAGTATTACGCCCCCTCTCCCCGGGGCCCTTAATCAGCCCCAGCATTTT | CASSITPPLPGALNQPQHF